These 21 T cell receptor beta chains originate from one sample sequenced in a study of control samples from healthy donors and cancer patients. Repertoires were generated with immunoSEQ multiplex PCR, while TCRdb's copy carries only in-frame clones and drops some. The table lists roughly 200,000 clones, roughly 94% of them singletons. Sequencing input: blood. The receptors come from a man aged 50 or older in good health.

For the CDR3, the DNA is TGTGCCAGCAGTTACCCCCGTGCGACCACAGATACGCAGTATTTT. It encodes CASSYPRATTDTQYF. This chain uses TRBV6-6 with TRBJ2-3, with D uncertain. The CDR3 is 15 amino acids. Germline CDR1 reads MNHNY; CDR2 reads SVGAGI (reference sequence). The V end was cut by 2 bases, the J end by 2 bases, with 11 bases between.

J is TRBJ1-6 and V is TRBV6-5; TRBD1 might be the D (5 bases). V lost 5 bases and J lost 8, with 16 bases in between. The CDR3 covers 15 residues. The germline V gene has CDR1 MNHEY and CDR2 SVGAGI. The CDR3 protein is CASSPNQSRDSPLHF. CDR3 DNA: TGTGCCAGCAGTCCCAATCAATCCAGGGATTCACCCCTCCACTTT.

V gene TRBV11-2 combines with J gene TRBJ1-2; 12 positions agree with TRBD1. V shed 8 bases, J shed 7 bases, and the junction held 11 bases outside the gene matches. The CDR3 is 15 residues long. Germline assignment: CDR1 SGHAT and CDR2 FQNNGV. The CDR3, as DNA: TGTGCCAGCGTCCGCGGGACAGGGGGCAGTGGTGGCTACACCTTC. Residues: CASVRGTGGSGGYTF.

The CDR3 region is CASSFSPGDTQYF. CDR3 nucleotides: TGTGCCAGCAGTTTCAGTCCTGGGGATACGCAGTATTTT. V and J are TRBV2 and TRBJ2-3; no definite D call. The CDR3 totals 13 residues. With 5 bases removed from V and 6 bases from J, the gap between germline ends came to 12 bases. Looked up from germline, CDR1 is SNHLY and CDR2 is FYNNEI.

The rearrangement joins TRBV11-3 to TRBJ2-1, with 8 bases identical to TRBD1. The CDR3 runs 15 residues. CDR1 and CDR2 (germline): SGHNT, YENEEA. V dropped 1 base and J dropped 4; count of bases not matched to a gene: 3. The CDR3 DNA follows: TGTGCCAGCAGCTTAGTGCAGGGGGCATACAATGAGCAGTTCTTC. This encodes CASSLVQGAYNEQFF.

This chain uses TRBV19 with TRBJ1-4; D call uncertain. V lost 6 bases and J 5 bases, leaving 10 bases between the germline ends. Germline values: CDR1 LNHDA, CDR2 SQIVND (reference sequence). The CDR3 runs to 13 residues. The CDR3 region has the DNA TGTGCCAGTAGCCCCATATGGAATGAAAAACTGTTTTTT. Translation gives CASSPIWNEKLFF.

The CDR3 region has the DNA TGTGCCAGCAGCTTAAGGGGGGAGCCTGAAAAACTGTTTTTT. Translated: CASSLRGEPEKLFF. The rearrangement uses TRBV5-6 and TRBJ1-4; D perhaps matches TRBD1 (6 bases). Deletions cut 2 bases from V and 7 bases from J, with 12 bases between. The CDR3 is 14 residues long. CDR1 and CDR2 from the germline V gene are SGHDT and YYEEEE.

This sequence joins TRBV6-5 and TRBJ1-4; 7 bases are shared with TRBD1. V lost 0 bases, J lost 9 bases, and 7 bases stayed unmatched. The CDR3 is made up of 15 amino acids. The germline gives CDR1 MNHEY, CDR2 SVGAGI. CDR3 sequence (DNA): TGTGCCAGCAGTTACTCTCACAGGGGCCACCAAAAACTGTTTTTT. Residues: CASSYSHRGHQKLFF.

The chain uses TRBV19 and TRBJ1-2; no clear D. Germline V gene lookup returns CDR1 LNHDA and CDR2 SQIVND (reference sequence). Trimming cost V 3 bases and J 0 bases, with 11 bases left between them. This CDR3 contains 15 residues. This CDR3 reads CASSMDPGSNYGYTF. Written as DNA, the CDR3 is TGTGCCAGTAGTATGGATCCGGGCTCTAACTATGGCTACACCTTC.

This sequence joins TRBV5-4 and TRBJ2-7, with TRBD2 matching over 8 bases. Trimming removed 3 bases from V and 3 bases from J; junction bases left unmatched: 5. Germline values: CDR1 SGHNT, CDR2 YYREEE (reference sequence). This CDR3 comprises 14 residues. The CDR3 loop is CASSSVTSVYEQYF. For the CDR3, the DNA is TGTGCCAGCAGCTCTGTGACTAGCGTCTACGAGCAGTACTTC.

The rearrangement links TRBV11-2 to TRBJ2-1; weak D call: TRBD1 (6 bases). The V and J ends lost 1 base and 0 bases respectively, with 10 bases between them. Germline assignment: CDR1 SGHAT and CDR2 FQNNGV. The CDR3 is 16 residues long. CDR3 nucleotide sequence: TGTGCCAGCAGCTTAGTTTCAGGGGCCTCCTACAATGAGCAGTTCTTC. It yields the protein CASSLVSGASYNEQFF.

This clone has a single count. The rearrangement links TRBV5-5 to TRBJ1-4; D is unresolved. CDR1 and CDR2 from the germline V gene are SGHKS and YYEKEE (reference sequence). The CDR3 contains 15 residues. Trimming took 4 bases from V and 8 from J, leaving 18 bases between them. The CDR3 reads CASSPLPQSREKLFF. The CDR3 coding sequence is TGTGCCAGCAGCCCATTACCCCAATCTCGCGAAAAACTGTTTTTT.

The chain joins TRBV10-3 to TRBJ1-3, with a tentative D call TRBD1 (5 bases). Germline CDR1 reads ENHRY; CDR2 reads SYGVKD. Trimming stripped 10 bases from V and 1 base from J, with 11 bases between. The CDR3 covers 13 residues. The CDR3 reads CATTRESGNTIYF. CDR3 DNA: TGTGCCACGACCAGGGAATCTGGAAACACCATATATTTT.

The CDR3 coding sequence is TGTGCCAGCAGTGAATACAGGGGGCAAGGGGACATTCAGTACTTC. This codes for CASSEYRGQGDIQYF. This rearrangement joins TRBV25-1 to TRBJ2-4, with 8 nucleotides matching TRBD1. Germline lookup yields CDR1 MGHDK and CDR2 SYGVNS. This CDR3 spans 15 amino acids. The J segment lost 8 bases and the V segment lost 0 bases, leaving 6 bases of the junction unmatched.

The CDR3: CASSSGAPGSGANVLTF. The CDR3 DNA follows: TGTGCCAGCAGCTCGGGGGCCCCCGGCTCTGGGGCCAACGTCCTGACTTTC. The rearrangement links TRBV7-7 to TRBJ2-6; D possibly matches TRBD1 or TRBD2 (6 bases each). Between the trimmed V and J ends, which lost 4 bases and 0 bases, there was a span of 13 bases. The CDR3 sequence is 17 residues long. Germline V gene sequence: CDR1 SSHAT, CDR2 FNYEAQ (reference sequence).

This clone is a singleton in its sample. This chain joins TRBV6-5 and TRBJ2-3, with D unclear. CDR3 length: 12 residues. Trimming cost V 10 bases and J 2 bases, with 10 bases left between them. The germline V gene has CDR1 MNHEY and CDR2 SVGAGI. CDR3: CATRTVTDTQYF. The DNA for the CDR3 is TGTGCCACCAGGACGGTCACAGATACGCAGTATTTT.

The chain employs TRBV7-3 and TRBJ1-2; weak D call: TRBD1 (5 bases). The germline CDR1 and CDR2 sequences are SGHTA and FQGTGA. Between the trimmed V and J ends, which lost 5 bases and 8 bases, there was a span of 15 bases. The CDR3 has 13 residues. The CDR3 reads CASSRDGGRGYTF. As DNA, the CDR3 is TGTGCCAGCAGCCGGGACGGAGGAAGGGGCTACACCTTC.

This chain links TRBV7-8 with TRBJ1-4; D gene ambiguous. This CDR3 has 13 residues. The V and J ends lost 5 bases and 11 bases respectively, with 15 bases between them. Germline V lookup: CDR1 SGHVS, CDR2 FQNEAQ. The chain's CDR3 is CASSARRGYKLFF. In DNA form, the CDR3 reads TGTGCCAGCAGCGCTAGGCGTGGTTACAAACTGTTTTTT.

The sample holds one count of this clone. V gene TRBV3-1 (or the pseudogene TRBV3-2) combines with J gene TRBJ1-3; tentative D call: TRBD1 (6 bases). The CDR3 covers 15 residues. V dropped 1 base and J dropped 3 bases, with 10 bases sitting between them. Germline V gene sequence: CDR1 LGHDT, CDR2 YNNKEL (reference sequence). The CDR3: CASSQVRGGGNTIYF. DNA for the CDR3: TGTGCCAGCAGCCAAGTCAGGGGAGGTGGAAACACCATATATTTT.

This clone was seen a single time. V is TRBV4-1 and J is TRBJ2-1, with 7 bases identical to TRBD1. The CDR3 is 16 residues long. Germline CDR1 and CDR2: MGHRA and YSYEKL. The J segment lost 7 bases and the V segment lost 0 bases, leaving 9 bases of the junction unmatched. The CDR3 coding sequence is TGCGCCAGCAGCCAAGATACGGGACAGAGGAGAAATGAGCAGTTCTTC. Translating it yields CASSQDTGQRRNEQFF.

This clone was observed a single time. This CDR3 is also generated by other DNA sequences in the sample. This chain uses TRBV18 with TRBJ1-1; no definite D call. Trimming took off 1 base at V and 1 base at J, with 7 bases between the two ends. Germline loops: CDR1 KGHSH, CDR2 LQKENI. The CDR3 sequence is 14 residues long. The CDR3 region has the DNA TGTGCCAGCTCACCACAAGCCGGGAACACTGAAGCTTTCTTT. It yields the protein CASSPQAGNTEAFF.